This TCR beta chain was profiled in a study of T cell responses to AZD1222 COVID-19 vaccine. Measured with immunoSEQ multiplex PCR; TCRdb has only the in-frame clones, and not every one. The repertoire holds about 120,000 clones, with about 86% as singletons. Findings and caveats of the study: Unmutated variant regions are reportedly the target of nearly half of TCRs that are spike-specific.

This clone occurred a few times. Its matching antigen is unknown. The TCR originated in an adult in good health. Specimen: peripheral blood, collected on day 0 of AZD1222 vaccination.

CDR3 residues: CASRGQGEGYTF. The CDR3 region has the DNA TGTGCCAGCAGGGGACAGGGGGAAGGTTACACCTTC. V usage is TRBV28 and J usage is TRBJ1-2, with 11 bases matching TRBD1. After removal of 6 bases from V and 11 bases from J, the junction contained 5 bases not matched to a gene. CDR3 length: 12 amino acids. Germline values: CDR1 MDHEN, CDR2 SYDVKM.